This T cell receptor beta chain came from a study of shared clonotypes between healthy human individuals. Study at large: The plates for each donor numbered three CD4 naive, three CD4 memory, two CD8 naive and one CD8 memory.

Sequencing was performed with immunoSEQ multiplex PCR; in TCRdb, only in-frame clones are kept and a portion is missing. The repertoire consists of around 1.9 million clones, with approximately 94% occurring once and the leading ten covering 1.7%. Concerning this clone: Its antigen is unidentified. A junction end diverges from the germline sequence, so it may reflect a read error.

CDR1 and CDR2 (germline): SGHVS, FQNEAQ. CDR3 length: 11 residues. Naive CD8 cells lacked CD45RO, underwent positive selection for CCR7 and left out terminally differentiated effector memory CD45RA+ cells. Study-wide points: Researchers found naive subsets generally carried larger estimated richness than memory subsets. Donor clonotype sharing was expected to depend on sequencing depth.

This sequence joins TRBV7-8 and TRBJ1-2; D is undetermined. Source material: naive CD8+ T cells from PBMCs. This sequence was found in a man aged 18 to 29 in good health. Some clones in this sample may be carry-over from other donors' samples. The CDR3, as DNA: TGTGCCAGCGGGGAGTCCTATGACTACACCTTC. It specifies CASGESYDYTF.